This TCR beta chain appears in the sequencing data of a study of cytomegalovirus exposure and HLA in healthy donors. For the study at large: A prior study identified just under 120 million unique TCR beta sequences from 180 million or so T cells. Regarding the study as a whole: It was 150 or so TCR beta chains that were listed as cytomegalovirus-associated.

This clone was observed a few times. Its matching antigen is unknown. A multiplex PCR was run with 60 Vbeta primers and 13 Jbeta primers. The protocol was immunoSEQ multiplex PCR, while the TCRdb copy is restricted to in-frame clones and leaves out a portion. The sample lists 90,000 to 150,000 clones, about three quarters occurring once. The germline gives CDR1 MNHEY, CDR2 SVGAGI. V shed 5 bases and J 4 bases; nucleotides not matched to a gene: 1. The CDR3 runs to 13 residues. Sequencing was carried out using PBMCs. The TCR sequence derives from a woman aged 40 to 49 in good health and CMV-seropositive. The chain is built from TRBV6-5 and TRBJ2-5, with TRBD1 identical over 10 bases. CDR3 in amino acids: CASSRDRGETQYF. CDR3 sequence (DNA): TGTGCCAGCAGTCGGGACAGGGGAGAGACCCAGTACTTC.